The 16 T cell receptor beta chains below were found in one sample sequenced in a study of cytomegalovirus exposure and HLA in healthy donors. Primers: 60 Vbeta forward and 13 Jbeta reverse. Data came from immunoSEQ multiplex PCR; TCRdb stores just in-frame clones and leaves some out. The sample contains more than 140,000 clones, 64% of which appear only once. Sequencing was performed on PBMCs. The source of these receptors is a woman aged 30 to 39 in good health and CMV-seropositive.

The chain combines TRBV2 with TRBJ2-1; D not certain. This CDR3 is built from 11 residues. V lost 3 bases to trimming and J lost 10 bases, with 7 bases between them. Germline V CDR1 and CDR2: SNHLY, FYNNEI. The CDR3 is CASSDLSEQFF. The CDR3 DNA is TGTGCCAGCAGTGACTTAAGCGAGCAGTTCTTC.

V usage is TRBV6-5 and J usage is TRBJ1-2, with 8 bases lining up with TRBD1. Trimming cost V 5 bases and J 2 bases; bases outside gene matches: 1. This CDR3 spans 13 amino acids. Germline CDR1 is MNHEY and CDR2 is SVGAGI. CDR3 loop: CASSRDRNYGYTF. The CDR3 DNA reads TGTGCCAGCAGTCGGGACAGGAACTATGGCTACACCTTC.

This rearrangement joins TRBV19 to TRBJ1-1; tentatively, D is TRBD1 (6 bases). Trimming removed 6 bases from V and 4 bases from J, with 15 bases in between. Per germline, CDR1 LNHDA and CDR2 SQIVND (reference sequence). The CDR3 consists of 14 residues. CDR3 loop: CASRPQGSITEAFF. The CDR3 region has the DNA TGTGCCAGTAGGCCACAGGGAAGCATCACTGAAGCTTTCTTT.

This clone has just a few counts. This chain joins TRBV30 and TRBJ2-1; D is unclear. Germline lookup yields CDR1 GTSNPN and CDR2 SVGIG (reference sequence). Trimming removed 4 bases from V and 8 bases from J, with 18 bases in between. The CDR3 covers 14 residues. The CDR3 loop reads CAWIGGPGIDEQFF. The CDR3 DNA reads as TGTGCCTGGATAGGCGGCCCCGGAATTGATGAGCAGTTCTTC.

The table lists this clone with a count of one. The rearrangement joins TRBV28 to TRBJ1-2; D call uncertain. Trimming pared 6 bases from V and 7 bases from J, leaving 15 bases between. Per the germline V gene, CDR1 is MDHEN and CDR2 is SYDVKM. The CDR3 spans 13 residues. The CDR3: CASRTRDSGGYTF. The CDR3 region has the DNA TGTGCCAGCAGGACGCGGGATTCTGGTGGCTACACCTTC.

This sequence joins TRBV7-9 and TRBJ1-1; TRBD1 aligns across 8 bases. Germline CDR1 and CDR2: SEHNR and FQNEAQ (reference sequence). The CDR3 consists of 15 residues. V shed 1 base and J 1 base; nucleotides not matched to a gene: 2. The CDR3 DNA sequence: TGTGCCAGCAGCTTAGGGACAGGGAGGAACACTGAAGCTTTCTTT. Translated: CASSLGTGRNTEAFF. Filled out from reference TRBV7-9 and TRBJ1-1, the complete variable domain reads DTGVSQNPRHKITKRGQNVTFRCDPISEHNRLYWYRQTLGQGPEFLTYFQNEAQLEKSRLLSDRFSAERPKGSFSTLEIQRTEQGDSAMYLCASSLGTGRNTEAFFGQGTRLTVV.

This sequence joins TRBV18 and TRBJ2-2, with 9 bases identical to TRBD1. CDR1 is KGHSH and CDR2 is LQKENI in the germline V gene. The V segment lost 1 base and the J segment 5 bases; nucleotides outside the gene matches: 5. The CDR3 extends over 16 amino acids. The CDR3, as DNA: TGTGCCAGCTCACCACAAGAGACAGGGGGGACCGGGGAGCTGTTTTTT. It is translated as CASSPQETGGTGELFF. The whole variable domain, filled in from reference TRBV18 and TRBJ2-2, reads NAGVMQNPRHLVRRRGQEARLRCSPMKGHSHVYWYRQLPEEGLKFMVYLQKENIIDESGMPKERFSAEFPKEGPSILRIQQVVRGDSAAYFCASSPQETGGTGELFFGEGSRLTVL.

This clone was observed a handful of times. The chain recombines TRBV7-3 with TRBJ1-6; D might be TRBD1 (5 bases). Germline-derived CDR1 and CDR2 are SGHTA and FQGTGA. This CDR3 comprises 17 residues. The V end lost 5 bases, the J end lost 10 bases, and 24 bases lay between the germline ends. The CDR3 spells CASSPGLSFPSGSPLHF. In DNA form, the CDR3 reads TGTGCCAGCAGCCCGGGCCTTTCCTTCCCCTCAGGGTCACCCCTCCACTTT.

CDR3 sequence (DNA): TGTGCCAGCAGCTTAATGTCGGTTAACTATGGCTACACCTTC. Translating gives CASSLMSVNYGYTF. V usage is TRBV11-2 and J usage is TRBJ1-2; D is uncertain. The CDR3 runs 14 residues. Germline CDR1 and CDR2: SGHAT and FQNNGV. Trimming took off 2 bases at V and 1 base at J, with 8 bases between the two ends.

This rearrangement joins TRBV7-8 to TRBJ2-7, with a tentative D call TRBD1 (5 bases). V was trimmed by 2 bases and J by 0 bases, leaving 8 bases between them. Germline CDR1 is SGHVS and CDR2 is FQNEAQ. CDR3 length: 14 residues. The CDR3 sequence is CASSLPGLSYEQYF. The CDR3 DNA reads TGTGCCAGCAGCTTACCAGGGCTCTCCTACGAGCAGTACTTC.

This rearrangement joins TRBV6-6 to TRBJ1-3, with a tentative D call TRBD1 (6 bases). CDR3 length: 14 residues. Trimming stripped 5 bases from V and 2 bases from J, with 10 bases between. CDR1 is MNHNY and CDR2 is SVGAGI in the germline V gene (reference sequence). For the CDR3, the DNA is TGTGCCAGCAGTCAGGGGCTGGCTGGAAACACCATATATTTT. Protein sequence: CASSQGLAGNTIYF.

J is TRBJ1-1 and V is TRBV11-1, with unresolved D. V lost 1 base to trimming and J lost 0 bases, with 9 bases between them. The CDR3 runs 15 residues. Germline CDR1 SGHAT, CDR2 FQDESV (reference sequence). DNA for the CDR3: TGTGCCAGCAGCTTAGGGGCAGATTTGAACACTGAAGCTTTCTTT. Protein: CASSLGADLNTEAFF.

The chain employs TRBV19 and TRBJ2-3; 10 positions match TRBD1. Germline V gives CDR1 LNHDA, CDR2 SQIVND (reference sequence). V lost 6 bases to trimming and J lost 1 base; unmatched junction nucleotides: 7. This CDR3 has 16 amino acids. In DNA form, the CDR3 reads TGTGCCAGTAGACCAATTGACAGGGGGCGCACAGATACGCAGTATTTT. Its translation: CASRPIDRGRTDTQYF. Together with reference TRBV19 and TRBJ2-3, the CDR3 gives the full variable domain: DGGITQSPKYLFRKEGQNVTLSCEQNLNHDAMYWYRQDPGQGLRLIYYSQIVNDFQKGDIAEGYSVSREKKESFPLTVTSAQKNPTAFYLCASRPIDRGRTDTQYFGPGTRLTVL.

As for this clone: Additional DNA sequences in this sample encode the identical CDR3. This chain links TRBV7-8 with TRBJ1-6; 7 bases are shared with TRBD1. The CDR3 has 18 residues. Germline trimming cut 4 bases from V and 0 bases from J; bases unmatched to any gene: 9. CDR1 and CDR2 (germline): SGHVS, FQNEAQ. This CDR3 is CASSSTPGQSSYNSPLHF. The DNA of the CDR3 is TGTGCCAGCAGCTCTACACCGGGACAGAGCTCCTATAATTCACCCCTCCACTTT.

This clone was counted only a few times. This sequence joins TRBV6-6 and TRBJ2-1; D remains ambiguous. This CDR3 region has 13 residues. Per the germline V gene, CDR1 is MNHNY and CDR2 is SVGAGI (reference sequence). Trimming pared 1 base from V and 14 bases from J, leaving 15 bases between. The CDR3 reads CASSYFNDAVEFF. CDR3 sequence (DNA): TGTGCCAGCAGTTACTTTAACGATGCGGTGGAGTTCTTC.

The chain uses TRBV28 and TRBJ2-1; a possible D gene is TRBD2 (5 bases). The CDR3 is made up of 14 amino acids. Trimming took 7 bases from V and 2 from J, leaving 12 bases between them. Germline-derived CDR1 and CDR2 are MDHEN and SYDVKM. CDR3 sequence (DNA): TGTGCCAGCACCCAGCGGTGGGCCTACAATGAGCAGTTCTTC. It translates to CASTQRWAYNEQFF.